One and the same sample provided the 21 T cell receptor beta chains below, sequenced in a study of cytomegalovirus exposure and HLA in healthy donors. Primers included in the PCR were 60 Vbeta and 13 Jbeta primers. The method was immunoSEQ multiplex PCR; TCRdb's version includes in-frame clones alone and lacks a portion of them. The data show 160,000 or so clones, with 70% to 80% seen just once and around a tenth held by the top ten. The sequenced sample was PBMCs. The receptors originated from a young man in good health and CMV-seropositive.

The V and J genes are TRBV10-1 and TRBJ1-5; TRBD1 might be the D (5 bases). This CDR3 has 14 residues. The germline V and J ends were trimmed by 7 bases and 6 bases, with 16 bases remaining between them. Germline lookup yields CDR1 WNHNN and CDR2 SYGVQD (reference sequence). Written as DNA, the CDR3 is TGCGCCAGCACTTTATCGGGGGTTGGTCAGCCCCAGCATTTT. It specifies CASTLSGVGQPQHF.

CDR3 sequence reads: CASSPRYDYGYTF. In DNA form, the CDR3 reads TGTGCCAGTAGTCCTCGCTATGACTATGGCTACACCTTC. The chain is built from TRBV19 and TRBJ1-2, with D unresolved. CDR1 and CDR2 from the germline V gene are LNHDA and SQIVND (reference sequence). Trimming pared 5 bases from V and 3 bases from J, leaving 10 bases between. The CDR3 runs to 13 residues.

The gene calls are TRBV19 and TRBJ2-1, with TRBD2 as a possible D gene (5 bases). This CDR3 region has 16 residues. The germline V and J ends were trimmed by 5 bases and 4 bases, with 18 bases remaining between them. Germline V gene lookup returns CDR1 LNHDA and CDR2 SQIVND (reference sequence). CDR3: CASSPTTKNGYNEQFF. The CDR3 bases are TGTGCCAGTAGTCCCACGACTAAAAACGGGTACAATGAGCAGTTCTTC.

The chain couples TRBV2 to TRBJ1-1; possibly TRBD1 for D (6 bases). Trimming pared 5 bases from V and 0 bases from J, leaving 10 bases between. The CDR3 is 14 residues long. Germline-derived CDR1 and CDR2 are SNHLY and FYNNEI. The chain's CDR3 is CASSSTGLNTEAFF. CDR3 nucleotides: TGTGCCAGCAGTTCGACAGGTTTGAACACTGAAGCTTTCTTT.

The chain combines TRBV19 with TRBJ2-7; possible D gene TRBD2, 5 bases. This CDR3 spans 15 amino acids. Germline CDR1 reads LNHDA; CDR2 reads SQIVND (reference sequence). Trimming left V 3 bases short and J 3 bases short, with 15 bases between. CDR3 loop: CASSIFGGEFYEQYF. The CDR3 nucleotides read TGTGCCAGTAGTATTTTTGGAGGCGAATTCTACGAGCAGTACTTC.

Only one count was recorded for this clone. The J gene is TRBJ2-1, the V gene TRBV6-4, with D possibly being TRBD1 (6 bases). CDR3 length: 15 amino acids. Germline CDR1 and CDR2: MRHNA and SNTAGT. Trimming took 4 bases from V and 3 from J, leaving 13 bases between them. The CDR3 spells CASSVLRGSYNEQFF. CDR3 DNA: TGTGCCAGCAGTGTTCTGAGGGGGAGCTACAATGAGCAGTTCTTC.

V usage is TRBV28 and J usage is TRBJ1-5, with 9 positions matching TRBD1. The CDR3 contains 14 residues. Per germline, CDR1 MDHEN and CDR2 SYDVKM. J was trimmed by 7 bases and V by 5 bases; bases with no gene match: 6. CDR3 sequence: CASSVGTGSQPQHF. The CDR3 bases are TGTGCCAGCAGTGTCGGGACAGGGAGCCAGCCCCAGCATTTT.

V is TRBV27 and J is TRBJ2-7; 8 bases map to TRBD2. CDR3 size: 16 residues. V lost 7 bases to trimming and J lost 1 base; unmatched junction nucleotides: 12. Germline loops: CDR1 MNHEY, CDR2 SMNVEV (reference sequence). CDR3 sequence reads: CASIGSWAGGSYEQYF. The CDR3 coding sequence is TGTGCCAGCATTGGTTCGTGGGCGGGGGGATCCTACGAGCAGTACTTC.

The chain is built from TRBV15 and TRBJ1-1; TRBD1 agrees at 10 bases. In germline, CDR1 is LNHNV, CDR2 YYDKDF (reference sequence). Trimming at V came to 5 bases and at J to 4 bases, leaving 13 bases not matched to a gene. The CDR3 spans 17 residues. CDR3 protein: CATSPGWDRGGGTEAFF. The CDR3 nucleotides read TGTGCCACCAGCCCGGGTTGGGACAGGGGAGGGGGCACTGAAGCTTTCTTT.

The CDR3 spells CASSLSGRGVETQYF. The DNA for the CDR3 is TGTGCCAGCAGTCTTAGCGGGAGGGGGGTAGAGACCCAGTACTTC. This chain links TRBV2 with TRBJ2-5; TRBD2 agrees at 11 bases. This CDR3 contains 15 residues. CDR1 SNHLY and CDR2 FYNNEI come from the germline V gene. V was clipped by 5 bases and J by 4 bases; unmatched bases: 6.

This clone was seen only once. V and J are TRBV6-6 and TRBJ1-1; a weak D match, TRBD1 (6 bases). Deletions cut 6 bases from V and 1 base from J, with 9 bases between. Germline V gene sequence: CDR1 MNHNY, CDR2 SVGAGI (reference sequence). The CDR3 contains 13 residues. CDR3 amino acids: CASSSQGNTEAFF. CDR3 in DNA: TGTGCCAGCAGCTCACAGGGGAACACTGAAGCTTTCTTT.

For this clone: At one of its ends the junction is not consistent with the germline gene, which may arise from a read error. The chain is built from TRBV7-9 and TRBJ1-5, with D unresolved. Looked up from germline, CDR1 is SEHNR and CDR2 is FQNEAQ (reference sequence). The CDR3 is made up of 13 amino acids. CDR3 protein: CSSSLARNQPQHF. The DNA of the CDR3 is TGTTCCAGCAGCTTAGCCAGGAATCAGCCCCAGCATTTT. The full variable domain, rest sourced from reference TRBV7-9 and TRBJ1-5, is DTGVSQNPRHKITKRGQNVTFRCDPISEHNRLYWYRQTLGQGPEFLTYFQNEAQLEKSRLLSDRFSAERPKGSFSTLEIQRTEQGDSAMYLCSSSLARNQPQHFGDGTRLSIL.

The chain couples TRBV2 to TRBJ1-5, with 10 bases fitting TRBD1. The CDR3 is 16 residues long. The germline V gene has CDR1 SNHLY and CDR2 FYNNEI. V gave up 4 bases and J gave up 3 bases; unmatched junction bases: 6. CDR3 residues: CASSGDRGSYNQPQHF. The CDR3 DNA follows: TGTGCCAGCAGTGGGGACAGGGGATCGTACAATCAGCCCCAGCATTTT.

The rearrangement uses TRBV4-1 and TRBJ1-1; 7 positions agree with TRBD1. Losses at the gene ends were 9 bases for V and 1 base for J; bases not matched to a gene: 11. CDR1 and CDR2 (germline): MGHRA, YSYEKL. CDR3 length equals 15 residues. Here the CDR3 reads CASGINRGANTEAFF. The CDR3 DNA follows: TGCGCCAGTGGCATCAACAGGGGTGCGAACACTGAAGCTTTCTTT.

This clone showed up just a few times. The chain uses TRBV7-2 and TRBJ1-5; TRBD1 might be the D (6 bases). Germline loops: CDR1 SGHTA, CDR2 FQGNSA. The CDR3 is 15 residues long. V shed 1 base and J shed 5 bases, with 12 bases lying between them. For the CDR3, the DNA is TGTGCCAGCAGCTTAGAATTCAGGGGTTATCAGCCCCAGCATTTT. Amino acids: CASSLEFRGYQPQHF.

The V gene is TRBV23-1, the J gene TRBJ1-4, with TRBD1 matching 8 bases. TRBV23-1 counts as an open reading frame of uncertain function. This CDR3 has 21 amino acids. J lost 0 bases, V lost 2 bases, and 17 bases had no gene match. CDR3 region: CASSQHHGTGQAPSTNEKLFF. The CDR3 bases are TGCGCCAGCAGTCAACACCATGGGACAGGCCAAGCACCCTCAACTAATGAAAAACTGTTTTTT.

There are a few counts of this clone. The V gene is TRBV27, the J gene TRBJ1-5; 8 nucleotides align to TRBD1. This CDR3 contains 13 residues. V trimming: 7 bases; J trimming: 6 bases; junction bases outside the gene matches: 5. Germline assignment: CDR1 MNHEY and CDR2 SMNVEV (reference sequence). CDR3 in amino acids: CASKQTGGQPQHF. The CDR3 nucleotides are TGTGCCAGCAAACAAACAGGGGGTCAGCCCCAGCATTTT.

This clone has more than one count but fewer than ten. V is TRBV27 and J is TRBJ2-2; D perhaps matches TRBD2 (6 bases). The CDR3 has 15 residues. CDR1 and CDR2 from the germline V gene are MNHEY and SMNVEV (reference sequence). With 3 bases removed from V and 1 base from J, the gap between germline ends came to 9 bases. The CDR3 bases are TGTGCCAGCAGTTTCGATAGCGGGAACACCGGGGAGCTGTTTTTT. It is translated as CASSFDSGNTGELFF.

The chain has TRBV5-1 and TRBJ2-5; a weak D match, TRBD1 (6 bases). Germline loops: CDR1 SGHRS, CDR2 YFSETQ. This CDR3 spans 15 amino acids. V was shortened by 4 bases and J by 2 bases, with 15 bases between the two germline ends. For the CDR3, the DNA is TGCGCCAGCAGCCCCCGGACAGCAGGTCAAGAGACCCAGTACTTC. This codes for CASSPRTAGQETQYF.

The chain uses TRBV27 and TRBJ1-5; D unclear. Germline assignment: CDR1 MNHEY and CDR2 SMNVEV (reference sequence). The CDR3 runs to 13 residues. Trimming took off 3 bases at V and 3 bases at J, with 6 bases between the two ends. The CDR3 DNA reads as TGTGCCAGCAGTTTTAGTTTCAATCAGCCCCAGCATTTT. Protein product: CASSFSFNQPQHF.

The sample holds a few counts of this clone. This chain uses TRBV5-8 with TRBJ2-7, with TRBD1 as a possible D gene (6 bases). Germline CDR1 SGHTS, CDR2 YDEGEE. Trimming took off 4 bases at V and 6 bases at J, with 17 bases between the two ends. The CDR3 has 14 residues. CDR3 sequence (DNA): TGTGCCAGCAGCCCGACAGGAATTACAGGCGAGCAGTACTTC. Translated, it gives CASSPTGITGEQYF.